This entry lists 31 T cell receptor beta chains sequenced from one sample in a study of regulatory T cells in long-lasting Graves disease. Time point meaning: persistent/refractory GD, antithyroid drugs over 5 years with positive TRAb. RNA isolated from PBMCs was used to make the TCR library. Library construction for TCR beta used iRepertoire HTBI primers and Arm-PCR of CDR3 regions. TCRdb redid the calling of the multiplex PCR reads with MiXCR, one entry per CDR3 protein. The data hold some 370,000 distinct CDR3 sequences, with roughly 23% observed a single time. The sequenced sample was peripheral blood mononuclear cells (PBMCs), obtained when the disease was refractory, from a patient treated with antithyroid drugs. These receptors all come from a woman aged 40 to 55 with Graves disease.

V and J are TRBV20-1 and TRBJ2-7; TRBD2 matches 11 bases. The CDR3 has 14 residues. V shed 3 bases, J shed 6 bases, and the junction held 7 bases outside the gene matches. CDR1 and CDR2 (germline): DFQATT, SNEGSKA (reference sequence). For the CDR3, the DNA is TGCAGTGCTAGGTCGACTAGCGGGAAATCCGAGCAGTACTTC. This sequence encodes CSARSTSGKSEQYF.

This clonotype has a count of ten or more. V usage is TRBV28 and J usage is TRBJ1-5; possible D gene TRBD1, 5 bases. This CDR3 has 15 residues. Germline CDR1 is MDHEN and CDR2 is SYDVKM. V lost 3 bases, J lost 1 base, and 10 bases lay in between. CDR3 bases: TGTGCCAGCAGTTTTCCCCCAGGGAGCAATCAGCCCCAGCATTTT. Amino acid sequence: CASSFPPGSNQPQHF.

This clonotype was counted at least ten times. The genes are TRBV2 and TRBJ2-7; D may match TRBD1 or TRBD2 (5 bases each). The CDR3 spans 14 residues. V lost 3 bases and J lost 0, with 9 bases in between. Germline V gives CDR1 SNHLY, CDR2 FYNNEI. The CDR3 bases are TGTGCCAGCAGTGACGGGACGGGCTCCTACGAGCAGTACTTC. Its protein is CASSDGTGSYEQYF.

The chain carries TRBV4-1 and TRBJ2-2, with D maybe TRBD1 (6 bases). CDR1 and CDR2 from the germline V gene are MGHRA and YSYEKL. Trimming took 4 bases from V and 5 from J, leaving 17 bases between them. The CDR3 contains 16 residues. CDR3 in DNA: TGCGCCAGCAGCCCTAGTATCCCAGGGGTTACCGGGGAGCTGTTTTTT. Its translation: CASSPSIPGVTGELFF.

The J gene is TRBJ2-1, the V gene TRBV3-1, with 9 positions matching TRBD2. Trimming cost V 6 bases and J 7 bases; bases outside gene matches: 7. Germline values: CDR1 LGHDT, CDR2 YNNKEL (reference sequence). CDR3 length: 14 amino acids. CDR3 sequence reads: CASSLISGSNEQFF. As DNA, the CDR3 is TGTGCCAGCAGTCTCATTAGCGGGAGTAATGAGCAGTTCTTC.

This clonotype was observed a handful of times. The chain joins TRBV5-1 to TRBJ1-1; D not certain. This CDR3 has 13 residues. Trimming removed 2 bases at V and 0 bases at J, with 5 bases between. Germline assignment: CDR1 SGHRS and CDR2 YFSETQ. The CDR3 bases are TGCGCCAGCAGCTTTAATATGAACACTGAAGCTTTCTTT. It is translated as CASSFNMNTEAFF.

This clonotype appeared many times. The V gene is TRBV15, the J gene TRBJ1-5, with a weak D call TRBD1 (6 bases). The CDR3 runs to 18 residues. Trimming took 0 bases from V and 4 from J, leaving 19 bases between them. Looked up from germline, CDR1 is LNHNV and CDR2 is YYDKDF (reference sequence). The CDR3 DNA reads as TGTGCCACCAGCAGAGATCTGAAAATGGACAGCCGAAATCAGCCCCAGCATTTT. Protein product: CATSRDLKMDSRNQPQHF.

With respect to this clonotype: A much larger clone lies a single base off, so this may be a read error. The chain recombines TRBV6-2 or TRBV6-3 with TRBJ2-7, with D perhaps TRBD2 (5 bases). V lost 7 bases and J 6 bases, leaving 31 bases between the germline ends. The CDR3 spans 18 residues. The germline CDR1 and CDR2 sequences are MNHEY and SVGEGT. For the CDR3, the DNA is TGTGCCAGCAACTTGCGAGGGCCTAGTCCAAACACTAGTCCCGAGCAGTACTTC. It codes for CASNLRGPSPNTSPEQYF.

This clonotype was seen a few times. This chain links TRBV12-3 or TRBV12-4 with TRBJ2-2; 9 nucleotides agree with TRBD1. This CDR3 comprises 15 residues. V lost 6 bases and J lost 3; bases outside the gene matches: 5. Written as DNA, the CDR3 is TGTGCCAGCAGCCGCCGGGACAGGGACACCGGGGAGCTGTTTTTT. Protein sequence: CASSRRDRDTGELFF.

V and J are TRBV10-2 and TRBJ1-4; tentatively, D is TRBD1 (5 bases). From germline, CDR1 is WSHSY and CDR2 SAAADI. CDR3 length equals 13 residues. V lost 7 bases and J 5 bases, leaving 11 bases between the germline ends. The CDR3 sequence: CASTDRLNEKLFF. Written as DNA, the CDR3 is TGCGCCAGCACCGACAGACTGAATGAAAAACTGTTTTTT.

Only a few counts were recorded for this clonotype. CDR3 nucleotide sequence: TGTGCCTGGCAAGTTTTAGCCAAAAACATTCAGTACTTC. It encodes CAWQVLAKNIQYF. This chain joins TRBV30 and TRBJ2-4; D is uncertain. Per germline, CDR1 GTSNPN and CDR2 SVGIG (reference sequence). V shed 5 bases and J shed 0 bases, with 8 bases lying between them. The CDR3 has 13 residues. The full variable domain, completed using reference TRBV30 and TRBJ2-4, is SQTIHQWPATLVQPVGSPLSLECTVEGTSNPNLYWYRQAAGRGLQLLFYSVGIGQISSEVPQNLSASRPQDRQFILSSKKLLLSDSGFYLCAWQVLAKNIQYFGAGTRLSVL.

This clonotype was seen many times. The V and J genes are TRBV28 and TRBJ2-7; TRBD1 might be the D (6 bases). V shed 1 base and J shed 2 bases, with 9 bases lying between them. CDR3 length: 14 amino acids. In germline, CDR1 is MDHEN, CDR2 SYDVKM. This CDR3 is CASSLSGATYEQYF. CDR3 DNA: TGTGCCAGCAGTTTATCAGGGGCAACCTACGAGCAGTACTTC. Based on the CDR3 plus reference TRBV28 and TRBJ2-7, the full variable domain is DVKVTQSSRYLVKRTGEKVFLECVQDMDHENMFWYRQDPGLGLRLIYFSYDVKMKEKGDIPEGYSVSREKKERFSLILESASTNQTSMYLCASSLSGATYEQYFGPGTRLTVT.

A note on this clonotype: This clone may be a read error of a much larger clone one base away. The V call is TRBV6-1, the J call TRBJ2-7; TRBD2 matches at 11 bases. Germline CDR1 MNHNS, CDR2 SASEGT. This CDR3 has 15 amino acids. CDR3 sequence reads: CGSSAGTSGSYEQYF. CDR3 DNA sequence: TGTGGCAGCAGTGCCGGGACTAGCGGCTCCTACGAGCAGTACTTC.

The V and J genes are TRBV2 and TRBJ2-6, with no clear D. The CDR3 is 15 amino acids. Trimming shortened V by 3 bases and J by 1 base, and 7 bases separated the two germline ends. The germline V gene has CDR1 SNHLY and CDR2 FYNNEI. In DNA, the CDR3 is TGTGCCAGCAGTGATAGTCTTTCTGGGGCCAACGTCCTGACTTTC. This gives the protein CASSDSLSGANVLTF.

This chain uses TRBV2 with TRBJ2-1; 13 bases fit TRBD2. V lost 0 bases, J lost 8 bases, and 4 bases stayed unmatched. This CDR3 comprises 16 residues. Germline CDR1 SNHLY, CDR2 FYNNEI. Here the CDR3 DNA reads TGTGCCAGCAGTGAAGCCGGGACTAGCGGGAAGGATGAGCAGTTCTTC. As protein: CASSEAGTSGKDEQFF.

This clonotype was recorded at least ten times. The chain couples TRBV6-1 to TRBJ2-7; maybe TRBD2 (6 bases). Between the trimmed V and J ends, which lost 8 bases and 0 bases, there was a span of 23 bases. Germline values: CDR1 MNHNS, CDR2 SASEGT. The CDR3 is made up of 17 amino acids. CDR3 sequence reads: CASEVISMRGISYEQYF. The CDR3 DNA reads TGTGCCAGCGAGGTAATTTCGATGCGGGGAATCTCCTACGAGCAGTACTTC.

The chain is built from TRBV20-1 and TRBJ2-7; D uncertain. Germline CDR1 DFQATT, CDR2 SNEGSKA (reference sequence). The CDR3 consists of 14 residues. V was trimmed by 0 bases and J by 6 bases, leaving 15 bases between them. The CDR3 bases are TGCAGTGCTAGAGATAGAGTTGGGGATGGCGAGCAGTACTTC. Its protein is CSARDRVGDGEQYF.

This clonotype has more than one count but fewer than ten. V gene TRBV12-3 or TRBV12-4 combines with J gene TRBJ2-6; 11 nucleotides agree with TRBD2. CDR3 length equals 20 residues. The V and J ends lost 5 bases and 0 bases, in that order; junction bases with no gene match: 12. The CDR3 coding sequence is TGTGCCAGCAGTCCTAGACTAGCGGGATATCTAGGCTCTGGGGCCAACGTCCTGACTTTC. Translating it yields CASSPRLAGYLGSGANVLTF.

This clonotype appeared many times. The chain recombines TRBV28 with TRBJ1-6, with 7 nucleotides matching TRBD1. The germline gives CDR1 MDHEN, CDR2 SYDVKM. Germline trimming cut 2 bases from V and 11 bases from J; bases unmatched to any gene: 6. The CDR3 loop spans 14 amino acids. DNA for the CDR3: TGTGCCAGCAGTTTAAGACAGGGCTTCACACCCCTCCACTTT. Protein sequence: CASSLRQGFTPLHF.

The DNA of the CDR3 is TGCGCCAGCAGCTTGGATAGGACTAGCGTCAGAGGGCAGTACTTC. Translation gives CASSLDRTSVRGQYF. V and J are TRBV5-1 and TRBJ2-7, with 9 bases identical to TRBD2. The germline gives CDR1 SGHRS, CDR2 YFSETQ. J was trimmed by 9 bases and V by 0 bases; bases with no gene match: 10. The CDR3 has 15 amino acids.

V usage is TRBV20-1 and J usage is TRBJ1-5; possibly TRBD1 for D (6 bases). The germline CDR1 and CDR2 sequences are DFQATT and SNEGSKA (reference sequence). The CDR3 has 14 amino acids. The ends were cut back, 2 bases at V and 5 bases at J, with 13 bases in the middle. In nucleotides, the CDR3 is TGCAGTGCTAGAAGGACAGTATGGGATCAGCCCCAGCATTTT. Translated, it gives CSARRTVWDQPQHF.

This clonotype was seen ten or more times. The V gene is TRBV6-1, the J gene TRBJ1-4; D gene unclear. Trimming shortened V by 6 bases and J by 0 bases, and 14 bases separated the two germline ends. CDR1 and CDR2 from the germline V gene are MNHNS and SASEGT. CDR3 length: 16 amino acids. In DNA form, the CDR3 reads TGTGCCAGCAGCCCCCACCCCCTAGCAACTAATGAAAAACTGTTTTTT. Protein: CASSPHPLATNEKLFF.

This clonotype came up many times. The J gene is TRBJ2-5, the V gene TRBV19, with no clear D. CDR1 and CDR2 (germline): LNHDA, SQIVND (reference sequence). Trimming pared 5 bases from V and 4 bases from J, leaving 17 bases between. This CDR3 spans 15 amino acids. CDR3 sequence: CASSSIGRSRETQYF. CDR3 nucleotides: TGTGCCAGTAGTTCAATAGGGCGATCGAGAGAGACCCAGTACTTC.

The gene calls are TRBV28 and TRBJ2-1; D call uncertain. CDR3 length equals 15 residues. Trimming removed 5 bases at V and 1 base at J, with 12 bases between. Germline assignment: CDR1 MDHEN and CDR2 SYDVKM. CDR3 in DNA: TGTGCCAGCAGTCCGGGTGATGTTTCCTACAATGAGCAGTTCTTC. Translated, it gives CASSPGDVSYNEQFF. The full variable domain, with the rest looked up from reference TRBV28 and TRBJ2-1, is DVKVTQSSRYLVKRTGEKVFLECVQDMDHENMFWYRQDPGLGLRLIYFSYDVKMKEKGDIPEGYSVSREKKERFSLILESASTNQTSMYLCASSPGDVSYNEQFFGPGTRLTVL.

The V and J genes are TRBV28 and TRBJ1-1; weak D call: TRBD1 (6 bases). This CDR3 contains 14 residues. CDR1 and CDR2 (germline): MDHEN, SYDVKM. Trimming shortened V by 5 bases and J by 0 bases, and 10 bases separated the two germline ends. CDR3 nucleotides: TGTGCCAGCAGTCCTAGGGGGATGAACACTGAAGCTTTCTTT. This gives the protein CASSPRGMNTEAFF.

The chain employs TRBV5-1 and TRBJ2-7; D unresolved. From germline, CDR1 is SGHRS and CDR2 YFSETQ. The CDR3 is 13 amino acids. V was pared by 4 bases and J by 5 bases, with 13 bases between. CDR3 nucleotide sequence: TGCGCCAGCAGCCCGACGGTCTGGGACGAGCAGTACTTC. Its translation: CASSPTVWDEQYF.

This clonotype was seen ten or more times. V usage is TRBV28 and J usage is TRBJ2-7; TRBD2 matches at 10 bases. Trimming cost V 6 bases and J 3 bases; bases outside gene matches: 11. CDR3 length: 16 residues. Per the germline V gene, CDR1 is MDHEN and CDR2 is SYDVKM. CDR3 DNA: TGTGCCAGCAGCTTAAGCCCGACTAGCGGGTACTACGAGCAGTACTTC. It specifies CASSLSPTSGYYEQYF.

V usage is TRBV6-1 and J usage is TRBJ2-7; D may be TRBD2 (6 bases). Germline V CDR1 and CDR2: MNHNS, SASEGT. The germline V and J ends were trimmed by 1 base and 0 bases, with 16 bases remaining between them. The CDR3 has 17 residues. Written as DNA, the CDR3 is TGTGCCAGCAGTGAAGTAATGGCGGGATACTACTCCTACGAGCAGTACTTC. As protein: CASSEVMAGYYSYEQYF.

This chain links TRBV19 with TRBJ2-7; tentative D call: TRBD1 (5 bases). V was shortened by 7 bases and J by 0 bases, with 10 bases between the two germline ends. The CDR3 covers 13 residues. The germline gives CDR1 LNHDA, CDR2 SQIVND (reference sequence). DNA of the CDR3: TGTGCCAGTATGGGGCTGAACTCCTACGAGCAGTACTTC. It yields the protein CASMGLNSYEQYF.

This clonotype occurred many times. J is TRBJ2-5 and V is TRBV6-1; 9 bases align to TRBD1. V was clipped by 5 bases and J by 7 bases; unmatched bases: 11. The CDR3 totals 15 residues. Germline V lookup: CDR1 MNHNS, CDR2 SASEGT. The DNA of the CDR3 is TGTGCCAGCAGTCCTGGGACAGGGTTCGGTGTGACCCAGTACTTC. Translated, it gives CASSPGTGFGVTQYF.

This clonotype was seen at least ten times. The chain uses TRBV6-1 and TRBJ1-5; D not certain. The CDR3 is 16 amino acids. V was pared by 6 bases and J by 0 bases, with 15 bases between. From germline, CDR1 is MNHNS and CDR2 SASEGT. CDR3 sequence reads: CASSPTWGGSNQPQHF. The CDR3 DNA reads TGTGCCAGCAGCCCAACCTGGGGAGGTAGCAATCAGCCCCAGCATTTT.